This passage covers 26 T cell receptor beta chains from one sample sequenced in a study of blood T cell repertoires in COVID-19. Profiled with immunoSEQ multiplex PCR; TCRdb holds only in-frame clones, not every one. The sample consists of more than 150,000 clones, 84% of them appearing once. Material: peripheral blood. Receptors originate from a human donor in a cohort sampled during active COVID-19.

This clone was picked up one time. The genes are TRBV3-1 (or the pseudogene TRBV3-2) and TRBJ2-1, with 9 bases fitting TRBD2. Per the germline V gene, CDR1 is LGHDT and CDR2 is YNNKEL (reference sequence). The J segment lost 15 bases and the V segment lost 0 bases, leaving 6 bases of the junction unmatched. The CDR3 totals 13 residues. The CDR3 protein is CASSQDLRTSAFF. CDR3 in DNA: TGTGCCAGCAGCCAAGATTTGAGGACTAGCGCGTTCTTC.

The J gene is TRBJ1-2, the V gene TRBV6-1; D may be TRBD1 (6 bases). Germline V CDR1 and CDR2: MNHNS, SASEGT. This CDR3 region has 15 residues. V lost 0 bases and J 1 base, leaving 9 bases between the germline ends. CDR3 coding DNA: TGTGCCAGCAGTGAAGCTGGCAGGGGTAACTATGGCTACACCTTC. Translation: CASSEAGRGNYGYTF.

To note about this clone: One base away lies a much larger clone, so this may be a sequencing read error. The rearrangement joins TRBV7-7 to TRBJ2-7; no reliable D call. Deletions cut 5 bases from V and 1 base from J, with 3 bases between. The germline V gene encodes CDR1 SSHAT and CDR2 FNYEAQ (reference sequence). The CDR3 contains 11 residues. The CDR3: CASSLSYEQYF. The CDR3 DNA follows: TGTGCCAGCAGCCTGTCCTACGAGCAGTACTTC.

J is TRBJ2-7 and V is TRBV6-2 or TRBV6-3, with TRBD2 matching 10 bases. CDR1 and CDR2 (germline): MNHEY, SVGEGT. J lost 1 base, V lost 4 bases, and 10 bases had no gene match. CDR3 size: 17 residues. CDR3 sequence: CASSLMGQTSGSYEQYF. The CDR3 DNA sequence: TGTGCCAGCAGTTTGATGGGTCAGACTAGCGGGTCCTACGAGCAGTACTTC.

This clone has a handful of counts. V and J are TRBV5-4 and TRBJ2-5; TRBD1 might be the D (6 bases). V gave up 5 bases and J gave up 2 bases, with 16 bases separating them. This CDR3 has 15 residues. Germline V gene lookup returns CDR1 SGHNT and CDR2 YYREEE (reference sequence). The CDR3, as DNA: TGTGCCAGCAGTCCAGAACCGGGACAACAAGAGACCCAGTACTTC. Amino acid sequence: CASSPEPGQQETQYF.

This chain uses TRBV6-1 with TRBJ2-7; no clear D gene. V lost 0 bases and J lost 7, with 10 bases in between. CDR3 length: 13 amino acids. Germline V gene lookup returns CDR1 MNHNS and CDR2 SASEGT. CDR3 in DNA: TGTGCCAGCAGTGAAGCGCGGTCTCGTGAGCAGTACTTC. Translated: CASSEARSREQYF.

A note on this clone: This specimen includes other DNA sequences encoding the same CDR3. The chain recombines TRBV5-1 with TRBJ1-1; TRBD1 matches at 7 bases. Germline lookup yields CDR1 SGHRS and CDR2 YFSETQ. V trimming: 0 bases; J trimming: 5 bases; junction bases outside the gene matches: 4. This CDR3 has 14 amino acids. CDR3 coding DNA: TGCGCCAGCAGCTTGGGGCAGGGGGGAACTGAAGCTTTCTTT. This gives the protein CASSLGQGGTEAFF. Full variable domain (remainder filled in from reference TRBV5-1 and TRBJ1-1): KAGVTQTPRYLIKTRGQQVTLSCSPISGHRSVSWYQQTPGQGLQFLFEYFSETQRNKGNFPGRFSGRQFSNSRSEMNVSTLELGDSALYLCASSLGQGGTEAFFGQGTRLTVV.

In this sample, this clone turned up once. The chain uses TRBV27 and TRBJ2-2, with 8 bases that match TRBD1. CDR3 length equals 16 residues. Germline lookup yields CDR1 MNHEY and CDR2 SMNVEV (reference sequence). Trimming cost V 8 bases and J 1 base; bases outside gene matches: 9. The CDR3 sequence: CASRAWGQENTGELFF. The CDR3 region has the DNA TGTGCCAGCCGCGCGTGGGGACAGGAGAACACCGGGGAGCTGTTTTTT.

V usage is TRBV2 and J usage is TRBJ2-1; 10 nucleotides match TRBD2. The CDR3 totals 14 residues. Trimming removed 7 bases from V and 6 bases from J; junction bases left unmatched: 6. Looked up from germline, CDR1 is SNHLY and CDR2 is FYNNEI. CDR3 amino acids: CASTGTSAINEQFF. The CDR3 coding sequence is TGTGCCAGCACCGGGACTAGCGCGATCAATGAGCAGTTCTTC.

This clone was seen just once. CDR3 in amino acids: CASSYQGSHYGYTF. DNA of the CDR3: TGTGCCAGCAGTTACCAGGGTTCCCACTATGGCTACACCTTC. The chain carries TRBV6-2 or TRBV6-3 and TRBJ1-2; the D gene is possibly TRBD1 (5 bases). This CDR3 comprises 14 residues. V shed 2 bases and J shed 3 bases, with 10 bases lying between them. The germline gives CDR1 MNHEY, CDR2 SVGEGT.

This chain joins TRBV3-1 (or the pseudogene TRBV3-2) and TRBJ2-7; TRBD2 aligns across 8 bases. Germline trimming cut 2 bases from V and 8 bases from J; bases unmatched to any gene: 14. Germline V gives CDR1 LGHDT, CDR2 YNNKEL (reference sequence). The CDR3 totals 16 residues. CDR3 bases: TGTGCCAGCAGCCAATCCCCGGGGGTTGGCGGGGGGAAGCAGTACTTC. Protein: CASSQSPGVGGGKQYF.

The chain employs TRBV20-1 and TRBJ2-7, with D perhaps matching TRBD1 (6 bases). CDR3 length equals 12 residues. Germline lookup yields CDR1 DFQATT and CDR2 SNEGSKA (reference sequence). V was pared by 5 bases and J by 1 base, with 9 bases between. This CDR3 is CSAGGQSYEQYF. The CDR3 region has the DNA TGCAGTGCTGGTGGACAGTCCTACGAGCAGTACTTC.

This clone was seen just once. The V and J genes are TRBV30 and TRBJ2-4; D possibly corresponds to TRBD1 (5 bases). V was cut by 3 bases and J by 1 base, with 16 bases left in between. This CDR3 has 16 residues. CDR1 and CDR2 (germline): GTSNPN, SVGIG (reference sequence). CDR3 DNA sequence: TGTGCCTGGAGCCCAGGGTTGGTAGGGGCCAAAAACATTCAGTACTTC. Its protein product is CAWSPGLVGAKNIQYF.

The chain employs TRBV10-3 and TRBJ2-5, with 8 positions matching TRBD1. The J segment lost 9 bases and the V segment lost 0 bases, leaving 12 bases of the junction unmatched. This CDR3 is 16 amino acids long. Germline assignment: CDR1 ENHRY and CDR2 SYGVKD. The chain's CDR3 is CAISESITGGETSQYF. CDR3 bases: TGTGCCATCAGTGAGTCGATCACAGGGGGAGAGACGTCCCAGTACTTC.

This clone was seen more than once but under ten times. The V and J genes are TRBV6-5 and TRBJ1-1; D gene unclear. V was shortened by 6 bases and J by 1 base, with 9 bases between the two germline ends. The CDR3 is 13 residues long. Germline V gene lookup returns CDR1 MNHEY and CDR2 SVGAGI. The CDR3 nucleotides are TGTGCCAGCAGCCGGGTGGGGAACACTGAAGCTTTCTTT. Encoded protein: CASSRVGNTEAFF.

This clone appeared a few times. The rearrangement joins TRBV4-1 to TRBJ2-7; D remains unclear. The germline V and J ends were trimmed by 0 bases and 0 bases, with 9 bases remaining between them. This CDR3 comprises 15 residues. Germline CDR1 MGHRA, CDR2 YSYEKL. CDR3 protein: CASSQEIASSYEQYF. CDR3 in DNA: TGCGCCAGCAGCCAAGAGATAGCCAGCTCCTACGAGCAGTACTTC.

The chain joins TRBV4-1 to TRBJ1-3; D unresolved. The CDR3 runs to 16 residues. V lost 0 bases, J lost 4 bases, and 13 bases lay in between. Germline values: CDR1 MGHRA, CDR2 YSYEKL. The CDR3 loop is CASSQDHNTEGNTIYF. The CDR3 nucleotides are TGCGCCAGCAGCCAAGATCATAACACGGAGGGAAACACCATATATTTT.

V and J are TRBV6-1 and TRBJ2-1, with 9 nucleotides matching TRBD2. J was trimmed by 8 bases and V by 4 bases; bases with no gene match: 15. The CDR3 has 17 amino acids. CDR1 and CDR2 from the germline V gene are MNHNS and SASEGT. For the CDR3, the DNA is TGTGCCAGCAGTGGACAGGGTCGGGCGGGGGGGCAAGATGAGCAGTTCTTC. This translates into CASSGQGRAGGQDEQFF.

This chain connects TRBV4-2 to TRBJ2-7, with TRBD2 matching over 8 bases. The CDR3 has 15 amino acids. Germline trimming cut 3 bases from V and 0 bases from J; bases unmatched to any gene: 4. CDR1 is LGHNA, CDR2 YNFKEQ, per germline. CDR3 region: CASSQGGGSSYEQYF. CDR3 sequence (DNA): TGTGCCAGCAGCCAGGGCGGGGGGAGCTCCTACGAGCAGTACTTC.

The gene calls are TRBV6-5 and TRBJ2-6; D is undetermined. Trimming removed 8 bases at V and 4 bases at J, with 9 bases between. The CDR3 consists of 13 residues. The germline gives CDR1 MNHEY, CDR2 SVGAGI. The CDR3 nucleotides are TGTGCCAGCGGTCAGTCCGGGGCCAACGTCCTGACTTTC. Protein sequence: CASGQSGANVLTF.

The chain carries TRBV28 and TRBJ2-5, with D maybe TRBD1 (6 bases). The ends were cut back, 6 bases at V and 3 bases at J, with 17 bases in the middle. Per germline, CDR1 MDHEN and CDR2 SYDVKM. The CDR3 spans 15 residues. CDR3 residues: CASSLGQGLEETQYF. The CDR3, as DNA: TGTGCCAGCAGCCTAGGGCAGGGGTTAGAAGAGACCCAGTACTTC.

The genes are TRBV5-6 and TRBJ1-6; D may be TRBD1 (5 bases). Germline CDR1 is SGHDT and CDR2 is YYEEEE. V shed 6 bases and J shed 9 bases, with 13 bases lying between them. CDR3 length equals 13 residues. The CDR3 protein is CASTTTVGSPLHF. CDR3 nucleotides: TGTGCCAGCACAACGACAGTCGGTTCACCCCTCCACTTT.

The chain recombines TRBV23-1 with TRBJ2-3; D not certain. TRBV23-1 is reported as an ORF; its role is uncertain. The CDR3 loop spans 15 amino acids. V lost 1 base and J lost 0, with 8 bases in between. For the CDR3, the DNA is TGCGCCAGCAGTCAATTCACACGAAGCACAGATACGCAGTATTTT. Its protein product is CASSQFTRSTDTQYF.

This rearrangement joins TRBV6-1 to TRBJ2-1, with 9 bases lining up with TRBD1. The length of the CDR3 is 16 residues. Trimming cost V 3 bases and J 7 bases; bases outside gene matches: 10. Germline assignment: CDR1 MNHNS and CDR2 SASEGT. The CDR3 nucleotides read TGTGCCAGCAGTGATTTGGGACAGGGTCCGAGGAATGAGCAGTTCTTC. Amino acids: CASSDLGQGPRNEQFF.

The J gene is TRBJ1-6, the V gene TRBV27; D is undetermined. Trimming shortened V by 1 base and J by 1 base, and 8 bases separated the two germline ends. CDR1 MNHEY and CDR2 SMNVEV come from the germline V gene (reference sequence). The CDR3 is 16 residues long. CDR3 nucleotide sequence: TGTGCCAGCAGTTTATATCGGGGTTCCTATAATTCACCCCTCCACTTT. Amino acid sequence: CASSLYRGSYNSPLHF.

The chain combines TRBV6-5 with TRBJ2-7; perhaps TRBD1 as D (6 bases). V was trimmed by 8 bases and J by 6 bases, leaving 17 bases between them. Germline CDR1 and CDR2: MNHEY and SVGAGI. The CDR3 spans 13 residues. CDR3 region: CASRSTGFGEQYF. The CDR3 DNA follows: TGTGCCAGCCGATCAACAGGGTTCGGCGAGCAGTACTTC.